A selection of T cell receptor beta chains follows, all from one sample in a study of vaccination and CD4 T cells after COVID-19. Each CDR3 protein is one row after TCRdb ran MiXCR on the PCR reads. Among around 23,000 distinct CDR3 sequences listed, 43% were seen once. No antigen is known for these receptors. Sequenced here: CD4+ T cells from blood, cultured in vitro, sampled about 7 months after SARS-CoV-2 vaccination. These TCRs come from a human donor who had recovered from COVID-19. CDR3s leave out the opening cysteine and the closing phenylalanine or tryptophan. D genes are given only for firm matches.

- | TRBJ1-1 | TRBV5-1 | ASSLRAGNTEAF
TRBD2 | TRBJ2-3 | TRBV10-3 | AITTGLADTDTQY
TRBD1 | TRBJ2-5 | TRBV28 | ASSRRTGGKETQY
TRBD1 | TRBJ1-3 | TRBV20-1 | SATGQGVGGNTIY
TRBD2 | TRBJ2-5 | TRBV11-1 | ASSSVTSGRLRETQY
- | TRBJ1-2 | TRBV28 | ASSFGGSGYT
TRBD1 | TRBJ2-2 | TRBV6-1 | ASRGQGNTGELF
TRBD1 | TRBJ2-7 | TRBV20-1 | SASVGTGGAYEQY
- | TRBJ2-2 | TRBV15 | ATSRDPTSGSTGELF
TRBD1 | TRBJ2-5 | TRBV28 | ASSTHKQGSQETQY
- | TRBJ1-2 | TRBV6-1 | ASSAARVNYGYT